The following is a T cell receptor beta chain sequence with its context. The CDR3 extends over 16 amino acids. V lost 4 bases and J lost 5; bases outside the gene matches: 8. The germline V gene encodes CDR1 SGHNT and CDR2 YYREEE (reference sequence). The data were taken from a study of siplizumab effects on memory and regulatory T cells. Clones were read by immunoSEQ multiplex PCR, and TCRdb kept only the in-frame ones, dropping some. The table lists roughly 80,000 clones, 87% of them singletons, with over 1.5% in the top ten. This rearrangement joins TRBV5-4 to TRBJ2-3; 12 bases align to TRBD1. This receptor was taken from a human donor in good health. The sequenced sample consisted of Tregs sorted from blood. The CDR3 coding sequence is TGTGCCAGCAGCCGTAGGGACAGGGGGCGACTAGATACGCAGTATTTT. It yields the protein CASSRRDRGRLDTQYF.